These 9 T cell receptor beta chains share one sample of origin, sequenced in a study of cytomegalovirus exposure and HLA in healthy donors. PCR amplification relied on 60 Vbeta primers (plus 13 Jbeta primers). Using immunoSEQ multiplex PCR, the repertoire was profiled, and TCRdb retains in-frame clones only, with some absent. The sample gives approximately 120,000 clones, roughly 73% of which show up once; less than 5% is in the top ten. The source material was PBMCs. The source of these receptors is a man in his sixties in good health and CMV-seropositive.

The chain links TRBV30 to TRBJ1-3, with a tentative D call TRBD1 (5 bases). Germline V gene data show CDR1 as GTSNPN and CDR2 as SVGIG (reference sequence). The CDR3 covers 15 residues. V was pared by 5 bases and J by 2 bases, with 16 bases between. The CDR3 DNA follows: TGTGCCTGGCGCCCCGGGGGTGCGGCTGGAAACACCATATATTTT. Amino acids: CAWRPGGAAGNTIYF.

This rearrangement joins TRBV5-1 to TRBJ1-1; 11 nucleotides agree with TRBD1. The germline CDR1 and CDR2 sequences are SGHRS and YFSETQ. V shed 5 bases and J 0 bases; nucleotides not matched to a gene: 6. CDR3 length: 16 amino acids. CDR3 protein: CASRPDRGQVNTEAFF. The CDR3 DNA follows: TGCGCCAGCAGACCGGACAGGGGGCAGGTGAACACTGAAGCTTTCTTT. Full variable domain (outside the CDR3, taken from reference TRBV5-1 and TRBJ1-1): KAGVTQTPRYLIKTRGQQVTLSCSPISGHRSVSWYQQTPGQGLQFLFEYFSETQRNKGNFPGRFSGRQFSNSRSEMNVSTLELGDSALYLCASRPDRGQVNTEAFFGQGTRLTVV.

The CDR3 bases are TGCGCCAGCAGTTGGGCCCGACACACTGAAGCTTTCTTT. Its translation: CASSWARHTEAFF. This chain connects TRBV10-1 to TRBJ1-1; no firm D call. The ends were cut back, 5 bases at V and 3 bases at J, with 10 bases in the middle. Germline lookup yields CDR1 WNHNN and CDR2 SYGVQD (reference sequence). CDR3 length: 13 amino acids.

The chain has TRBV27 and TRBJ1-4, with D tentatively TRBD1 (5 bases). The CDR3 covers 14 residues. V gave up 8 bases and J gave up 3 bases, with 13 bases separating them. Germline CDR1 MNHEY, CDR2 SMNVEV (reference sequence). The CDR3 loop reads CASSRGDSNEKLFF. CDR3 nucleotides: TGTGCCAGCTCTAGGGGCGATTCTAATGAAAAACTGTTTTTT.

The chain links TRBV6-5 to TRBJ2-4, with D perhaps TRBD1 (7 bases). The CDR3 is made up of 14 amino acids. V was cut by 5 bases and J by 8 bases, with 16 bases left in between. The germline V gene encodes CDR1 MNHEY and CDR2 SVGAGI. CDR3 residues: CASSHRTGGDIQYF. Written as DNA, the CDR3 is TGTGCCAGCAGTCATCGGACAGGAGGGGACATTCAGTACTTC.

The V call is TRBV9, the J call TRBJ2-5; 7 bases are shared with TRBD1. This CDR3 is built from 14 residues. The junction had 1 base not matched to a gene; V was cut back by 0 bases and J by 2 bases. Germline V gene data show CDR1 as SGDLS and CDR2 as YYNGEE. The CDR3 sequence is CASSVGGQQETQYF. CDR3 coding DNA: TGTGCCAGCAGCGTAGGGGGACAGCAAGAGACCCAGTACTTC.

The chain joins TRBV9 to TRBJ1-2, with D uncertain. The V end was cut by 0 bases, the J end by 4 bases, with 16 bases between. This CDR3 region has 16 residues. Germline CDR1 and CDR2: SGDLS and YYNGEE. This CDR3 is CASSVGAASEGYGYTF. The CDR3 DNA is TGTGCCAGCAGCGTAGGGGCTGCCTCGGAGGGCTATGGCTACACCTTC.

CDR3 protein: CASRHGQIYEQYF. In nucleotides, the CDR3 is TGTGCCAGCAGACATGGACAGATCTACGAGCAGTACTTC. The J gene is TRBJ2-7, the V gene TRBV28; a possible D gene is TRBD1 (6 bases). CDR1 and CDR2 (germline): MDHEN, SYDVKM. Trimming took off 6 bases at V and 3 bases at J, with 12 bases between the two ends. The CDR3 sequence is 13 residues long.

This sequence joins TRBV2 and TRBJ1-2; TRBD1 matches at 10 bases. CDR1 and CDR2 (germline): SNHLY, FYNNEI. There are 14 residues in the CDR3. Unmatched junction bases numbered 4, after V lost 5 bases and J lost 4 bases. Here the CDR3 DNA reads TGTGCCAGCAGTTCCGGACAGGGGGGCTATGGCTACACCTTC. Its translation is CASSSGQGGYGYTF.